The T cell receptor (beta chain) described here comes from a study of blood T cell repertoires in COVID-19. Study in general: From the United States, Italy and Spain came samples of acute and convalescent COVID-19.

The CDR3 is 15 amino acids. The germline CDR1 and CDR2 sequences are SGHDT and YYEEEE. V lost 1 base to trimming and J lost 2 bases; unmatched junction nucleotides: 2. Original analysis: For nucleated cells, counts were estimated from reference gene primer amplification. Method: immunoSEQ multiplex PCR; TCRdb's copy keeps in-frame clones and lacks some. That table furnishes V, J and clone size, whereas the DNA furnished D and trimming. The sample gives around 100,000 clones, less than 95% of which show up once; 5.1% is in the top ten. The source is a man in his fifties with acute or convalescent COVID-19. The sample comprised peripheral blood. The genes are TRBV5-6 and TRBJ2-7; the match to TRBD2 covers 11 bases. The CDR3 here is CASSLRLAGTYEQYF. The CDR3 nucleotides are TGTGCCAGCAGCTTGCGACTAGCGGGGACCTACGAGCAGTACTTC. The full variable domain, in which reference TRBV5-6 and TRBJ2-7 provide the parts outside the CDR3, is DAGVTQSPTHLIKTRGQQVTLRCSPKSGHDTVSWYQQALGQGPQFIFQYYEEEERQRGNFPDRFSGHQFPNYSSELNVNALLLGDSALYLCASSLRLAGTYEQYFGPGTRLTVT.